This TCR beta chain derives from a study of blood T cell repertoires in COVID-19. For the study at large: COVID-19 samples, acute and convalescent, were from the United States, Italy and Spain. Sources were T cells, B-cell-depleted T cells, or PBMCs; the material itself was cDNA or gDNA.

In this sample, this clone turned up once. Original handling: Amplification with reference gene primers provided the estimates of nucleated cell counts. This table comes from immunoSEQ multiplex PCR, and its TCRdb copy is limited to in-frame clones, with some not included. D and trimming were read from the DNA, whereas the V and J calls and clone size are those reported in that table. Of around 170,000 clones listed, less than 85% are singletons. The clonotype was recovered from a woman at least 80 years old with acute or convalescent COVID-19. The specimen was peripheral blood.

The CDR3 spells CASSIRGRGTEAFF. CDR3 DNA sequence: TGTGCCAGTAGTATAAGGGGTAGGGGCACTGAAGCTTTCTTT. V is TRBV19 and J is TRBJ1-1, with a tentative D call TRBD1 (5 bases). Between the trimmed V and J ends, which lost 2 bases and 4 bases, there was a span of 11 bases. The CDR3 covers 14 residues. Germline CDR1 and CDR2: LNHDA and SQIVND (reference sequence). The full variable domain, rest sourced from reference TRBV19 and TRBJ1-1, is DGGITQSPKYLFRKEGQNVTLSCEQNLNHDAMYWYRQDPGQGLRLIYYSQIVNDFQKGDIAEGYSVSREKKESFPLTVTSAQKNPTAFYLCASSIRGRGTEAFFGQGTRLTVV.